The subject of this entry is one T cell receptor (beta chain). Clones were read by immunoSEQ multiplex PCR, and TCRdb kept only the in-frame ones, dropping some. The table shows 150,000 to 160,000 clones, with 80% to 90% occurring only once. This CDR3 region has 17 residues. Trimming left V 3 bases short and J 0 bases short, with 14 bases between. Germline assignment: CDR1 SEHNR and CDR2 FQNEAQ (reference sequence). This entry comes from a study of blood T cell repertoires in COVID-19. Study summary: The origin of the acute and convalescent COVID-19 samples was the United States, Italy and Spain.

This chain links TRBV7-9 with TRBJ1-4; D is unresolved. Sequenced: peripheral blood. The clonotype comes from a woman aged 45-65 years with acute or convalescent COVID-19. CDR3 sequence: CASSFGRRQATNEKLFF. DNA for the CDR3: TGTGCCAGCAGCTTCGGAAGGAGGCAAGCAACTAATGAAAAACTGTTTTTT.